The sequence of this T cell receptor beta chain was determined in a study of T cells after yellow fever vaccination. Study-wide results and caveats: Re-detected after boosting: most primary clones, almost 98% of CD4 and under 90% of CD8. A faster peak, day 5 versus 15, was reached by the weaker secondary response. The presence of abundant clonotypes contaminating from the bulk population was possible in FACS-sorted repertoires.

This clonotype was seen a few times. Its antigen is not known. TCRdb used MiXCR to reprocess the 5' RACE reads, holding one entry per CDR3 protein. The sample consists of under 300,000 distinct CDR3 sequences, over 6.5% of them appearing once. V shed 5 bases and J shed 0 bases, with 11 bases lying between them. The CDR3 sequence is 15 residues long. This rearrangement joins TRBV12-3 or TRBV12-4 to TRBJ1-5, with D unclear. Sequenced here: CD4+ T cells sorted from PBMCs, sampled on the day of the yellow fever booster vaccination. The receptor was isolated from a man between 25 and 39 years old who received the YFV17D yellow fever vaccine. The CDR3 DNA reads as TGTGCCAGCAGTCTGTCAGCCGATAGCAATCAGCCCCAGCATTTT. Encoded protein: CASSLSADSNQPQHF.